A single sample gave rise to the 26 T cell receptor beta chains below, sequenced in a study of CD8 T cells in ankylosing spondylitis. Study-wide results and caveats: Ankylosing spondylitis blood appeared to carry a characteristic TCR beta motif of roughly eight highly homologous variants.

TCRdb reprocessed the 5' RACE reads via MiXCR and lists one record per CDR3 protein. Of over 400,000 distinct CDR3 sequences in the sample, roughly 26% were seen once. Their recognized antigens are unknown. Specimen: blood, either unsorted or a sorted T cell fraction (not recorded which). Source of these receptors: a male donor with ankylosing spondylitis.

This clonotype was seen only a few times. This rearrangement joins TRBV5-1 to TRBJ2-1; the D gene could be TRBD1 or TRBD2 (5 bases each). V lost 0 bases to trimming and J lost 4 bases, with 17 bases between them. The CDR3 contains 17 residues. Germline V CDR1 and CDR2: SGHRS, YFSETQ. CDR3 amino acids: CASSLVLSGEGYNEQFF. The DNA of the CDR3 is TGCGCCAGCAGCTTGGTTCTGAGCGGCGAGGGGTACAATGAGCAGTTCTTC.

The sample holds a few counts of this clonotype. V and J are TRBV24-1 and TRBJ2-1; the match to TRBD1 covers 9 bases. CDR3 length equals 16 residues. V lost 4 bases and J lost 0; bases outside the gene matches: 3. Germline loops: CDR1 KGHDR, CDR2 SFDVKD. CDR3 amino acids: CATSDSGQGSYNEQFF. The CDR3 nucleotides read TGTGCCACCAGTGACTCGGGACAGGGCTCCTACAATGAGCAGTTCTTC.

This clonotype was observed many times. V and J are TRBV12-3 or TRBV12-4 and TRBJ2-2; D may correspond to TRBD1 or TRBD2 (5 bases each). CDR3 size: 15 residues. Trimming shortened V by 3 bases and J by 6 bases, and 14 bases separated the two germline ends. Here the CDR3 DNA reads TGTGCCAGCAGTTTTAGAGGGGCCGGGGCCGGGGAGCTGTTTTTT. Translation gives CASSFRGAGAGELFF.

The gene calls are TRBV5-1 and TRBJ1-1, with a possible D match to TRBD1 (6 bases). The CDR3 consists of 16 residues. V lost 0 bases and J 1 base, leaving 13 bases between the germline ends. Germline V CDR1 and CDR2: SGHRS, YFSETQ. The CDR3 spells CASSLVGRGRNTEAFF. Written as DNA, the CDR3 is TGCGCCAGCAGCTTGGTAGGCAGGGGCAGGAACACTGAAGCTTTCTTT.

This clonotype occurred once. V gene TRBV7-9 combines with J gene TRBJ2-1; TRBD1 matches 7 bases. This CDR3 is 16 amino acids long. Trimming at V came to 4 bases and at J to 0 bases, leaving 6 bases not matched to a gene. Germline CDR1 SEHNR, CDR2 FQNEAQ (reference sequence). This chain's CDR3 is CASSSVGQDSYNEQFF. Here the CDR3 DNA reads TGTGCCAGCAGCTCGGTTGGACAGGACTCCTACAATGAGCAGTTCTTC. Drawing the rest from reference TRBV7-9 and TRBJ2-1, the complete variable domain is DTGVSQNPRHKITKRGQNVTFRCDPISEHNRLYWYRQTLGQGPEFLTYFQNEAQLEKSRLLSDRFSAERPKGSFSTLEIQRTEQGDSAMYLCASSSVGQDSYNEQFFGPGTRLTVL.

The rearrangement uses TRBV5-1 and TRBJ2-5, with TRBD1 matching over 7 bases. Germline-derived CDR1 and CDR2 are SGHRS and YFSETQ. This CDR3 spans 14 amino acids. The junction had 8 bases not matched to a gene; V was cut back by 4 bases and J by 5 bases. DNA for the CDR3: TGCGCCAGCAGCGAGGCCCCAGGGGGTGAGACCCAGTACTTC. Its protein is CASSEAPGGETQYF.

This clonotype was detected only a few times. This chain links TRBV24-1 with TRBJ2-7; the D gene is possibly TRBD1 (7 bases). Germline lookup yields CDR1 KGHDR and CDR2 SFDVKD. The CDR3 extends over 12 amino acids. Between the trimmed V and J ends, which lost 4 bases and 7 bases, there was a span of 10 bases. The CDR3 protein is CATSESGGEQYV. Written as DNA, the CDR3 is TGTGCCACCAGTGAATCAGGGGGGGAGCAGTACGTC.

This clonotype has only a few counts. V usage is TRBV6-1 and J usage is TRBJ1-2; D perhaps matches TRBD1 (6 bases). Germline V gene lookup returns CDR1 MNHNS and CDR2 SASEGT. This CDR3 has 13 amino acids. Trimming stripped 0 bases from V and 7 bases from J, with 9 bases between. The CDR3 region is CASSEARGPGYTF. In nucleotides, the CDR3 is TGTGCCAGCAGTGAAGCGCGGGGGCCTGGCTACACCTTC.

The chain joins TRBV29-1 to TRBJ1-1; D unresolved. The CDR3 contains 13 residues. Deletions cut 6 bases from V and 3 bases from J, with 14 bases between. Germline values: CDR1 SQVTM, CDR2 ANQGSEA. The CDR3 DNA follows: TGCAGCGTCAAGGCTCTCGGGGACACTGAAGCTTTCTTT. This gives the protein CSVKALGDTEAFF.

The chain combines TRBV11-1 with TRBJ1-1, with D perhaps matching TRBD1 (5 bases). V lost 2 bases to trimming and J lost 4 bases, with 23 bases between them. CDR1 and CDR2 from the germline V gene are SGHAT and FQDESV (reference sequence). The CDR3 length is 18 residues. The CDR3 spells CASSLSLEAGLLGTEAFF. The CDR3 DNA reads TGTGCCAGCAGCTTAAGTTTAGAGGCAGGGCTCCTTGGCACTGAAGCTTTCTTT.

This clonotype showed up just a few times. The chain employs TRBV21-1 and TRBJ2-3; the D call in the table, TRBD1, was not verified against the DNA. TRBV21-1 is tagged as a pseudogene. The CDR3 runs to 14 residues. CDR3 sequence reads: CASRAGFTTDTQYF. CDR3 bases: TGTGCCAGCAGGGCAGGGTTCACTACAGATACGCAGTATTTT.

This chain links TRBV20-1 with TRBJ2-1; 11 bases agree with TRBD2. The CDR3 is 18 residues long. The germline V gene has CDR1 DFQATT and CDR2 SNEGSKA (reference sequence). Trimming at V came to 5 bases and at J to 0 bases, leaving 12 bases not matched to a gene. CDR3 sequence: CSAPRFGLAGSSYNEQFF. The DNA of the CDR3 is TGCAGTGCTCCTCGGTTTGGACTAGCGGGCAGCTCCTACAATGAGCAGTTCTTC.

This sequence joins TRBV20-1 and TRBJ2-7; tentative D call: TRBD2 (5 bases). The germline V gene has CDR1 DFQATT and CDR2 SNEGSKA (reference sequence). This CDR3 region has 13 residues. Deletions cut 4 bases from V and 4 bases from J, with 14 bases between. As DNA, the CDR3 is TGCAGTGCTATTGGTCAGCGGCATTACGAGCAGTACTTC. Translated: CSAIGQRHYEQYF.

This clonotype was seen more than once but under ten times. The chain links TRBV10-3 to TRBJ1-1; TRBD1 matches 7 bases. This CDR3 spans 15 amino acids. The germline V gene encodes CDR1 ENHRY and CDR2 SYGVKD. Unmatched junction bases numbered 13, after V lost 7 bases and J lost 5 bases. CDR3 residues: CAIKRQGRSGTEAFF. DNA of the CDR3: TGTGCCATCAAAAGACAGGGTAGGTCGGGTACTGAAGCTTTCTTT.

The V call is TRBV6-2 or TRBV6-3, the J call TRBJ2-7; no clear D. This CDR3 region has 11 residues. With 5 bases removed from V and 4 bases from J, the gap between germline ends came to 6 bases. CDR1 and CDR2 (germline): MNHEY, SVGEGT. For the CDR3, the DNA is TGTGCCAGCAGTGATCGATACGAGCAGTACGTC. Translated: CASSDRYEQYV.

The table lists this clonotype with a few counts. The rearrangement uses TRBV5-1 and TRBJ1-1; D not resolved. This CDR3 contains 14 residues. The ends were cut back, 4 bases at V and 5 bases at J, with 15 bases in the middle. CDR1 and CDR2 from the germline V gene are SGHRS and YFSETQ. CDR3 amino acids: CASSISSDETEAFF. Written as DNA, the CDR3 is TGCGCCAGCAGCATTTCCTCAGATGAGACTGAAGCTTTCTTT.

This clonotype was seen a few times. The rearrangement joins TRBV12-3 or TRBV12-4 to TRBJ1-3, with D possibly TRBD1 on 5 matching bases. Trimming pared 7 bases from V and 4 bases from J, leaving 11 bases between. The CDR3 totals 13 residues. CDR3 DNA: TGTGCCAGCAATCGGGACGAGGGAAACACCATATATTTT. Residues: CASNRDEGNTIYF.

The rearrangement uses TRBV3-1 and TRBJ1-5, with TRBD1 identical over 7 bases. Germline V gene data show CDR1 as LGHDT and CDR2 as YNNKEL (reference sequence). This CDR3 comprises 17 residues. The junction had 5 bases not matched to a gene; V was cut back by 0 bases and J by 0 bases. The CDR3 here is CASSQDRGGPSNQPQHF. CDR3 sequence (DNA): TGTGCCAGCAGCCAAGACAGAGGGGGCCCTAGCAATCAGCCCCAGCATTTT.

V is TRBV24-1 and J is TRBJ2-6; no reliable D call. The CDR3 covers 13 residues. CDR1 KGHDR and CDR2 SFDVKD come from the germline V gene. The germline V and J ends were trimmed by 5 bases and 2 bases, with 3 bases remaining between them. DNA for the CDR3: TGTGCCACCAGTGCCCCTGGGGCCAACGTCCTGACTTTC. Residues: CATSAPGANVLTF.

This clonotype has a handful of counts. This chain joins TRBV5-1 and TRBJ2-7; 7 nucleotides line up with TRBD1. J was trimmed by 5 bases and V by 6 bases; bases with no gene match: 11. The CDR3 is made up of 14 amino acids. Per the germline V gene, CDR1 is SGHRS and CDR2 is YFSETQ. For the CDR3, the DNA is TGCGCCAGCAACCTAGACAGGGCCGGGGACGAGCAGTACTTC. This translates into CASNLDRAGDEQYF.

This clonotype came up a few times. CDR3 sequence reads: CASSPDRFNTQYF. CDR3 nucleotides: TGTGCCAGCAGTCCAGACAGGTTCAATACGCAGTATTTT. The V gene is TRBV12-3 or TRBV12-4, the J gene TRBJ2-3, with D possibly TRBD1 on 6 matching bases. The length of the CDR3 is 13 residues. The V and J ends lost 5 bases and 7 bases respectively, with 13 bases between them.

This clonotype has a single count. In DNA form, the CDR3 reads TGCAGTGCACCTGACAGGGGAAGGAACACCGGGGAGCTGTTTTTT. Translating it yields CSAPDRGRNTGELFF. The chain is built from TRBV20-1 and TRBJ2-2; the match to TRBD1 covers 8 bases. Germline CDR1 and CDR2: DFQATT and SNEGSKA (reference sequence). The CDR3 covers 15 residues. The junction had 7 bases not matched to a gene; V was cut back by 6 bases and J by 1 base.

In this sample, this clonotype turned up a few times. The V gene is TRBV30, the J gene TRBJ2-7; no firm D call. CDR1 GTSNPN and CDR2 SVGIG come from the germline V gene (reference sequence). CDR3 length equals 11 residues. V was pared by 8 bases and J by 3 bases, with 11 bases between. Here the CDR3 reads CALKNFYEQYF. The DNA for the CDR3 is TGTGCCCTAAAAAATTTCTACGAGCAGTACTTC.

This rearrangement joins TRBV12-3 or TRBV12-4 to TRBJ2-7; 7 bases are shared with TRBD1. This CDR3 contains 9 residues. CDR3 sequence reads: CASSTGASV. The CDR3 DNA is TGTGCCAGCAGCACAGGGGCTAGCGTC.

A few counts support this clonotype. The chain links TRBV24-1 to TRBJ1-4, with 8 bases aligning to TRBD1. Germline CDR1 is KGHDR and CDR2 is SFDVKD. The CDR3 spans 16 residues. J gave up 5 bases and V 4 bases, and 8 bases lay outside the gene matches. The CDR3 sequence is CATSEGGQGANEKLFF. CDR3 coding DNA: TGTGCCACCAGTGAGGGAGGGCAGGGGGCAAATGAAAAACTGTTTTTT.

The chain recombines TRBV12-3 or TRBV12-4 with TRBJ1-2; maybe TRBD1 (6 bases). V shed 5 bases and J shed 3 bases, with 10 bases lying between them. The CDR3 has 13 residues. DNA for the CDR3: TGTGCCAGCAGTGTCAGGGGAGACTATGGCTACACCTTC. Translating gives CASSVRGDYGYTF.